This TCR beta chain is drawn from a study of monozygotic twins with inflammatory bowel disease. The CDR3 totals 15 residues. Germline CDR1 reads LGHDT; CDR2 reads YNNKEL (reference sequence). Making cDNA involved eight separate reactions per sample. TCRdb reprocessed the 5' RACE reads, keeping one entry per CDR3 protein, no DNA. The repertoire table contains approximately 160,000 distinct CDR3 sequences. Note on this clonotype: Its antigen is unknown.

The study, taken as a whole, reports: Support was absent for any single strong signal or clonotype linked to IBD.

Sequencing was done on a sample of blood. The receptor was derived from a human donor with ulcerative colitis or Crohn's disease, or a healthy co-twin of an affected twin (not recorded which). The chain is built from TRBV3-1 and TRBJ2-7; the TCRdb call, TRBD1, lacks DNA for checking. CDR3 region: CASSQASGGAGEQYF.